This TCR beta chain was obtained from a study of blood T cell repertoires in COVID-19. Germline V lookup: CDR1 LNHDA, CDR2 SQIVND (reference sequence). The CDR3 consists of 18 residues. V lost 1 base, J lost 0 bases, and 11 bases stayed unmatched. Measured with immunoSEQ multiplex PCR; TCRdb has only the in-frame clones, and not every one. The table lists about 64,000 clones, more than 70% of them singletons. The chain couples TRBV19 to TRBJ1-2; 7 bases fit TRBD1. The sequenced material came from peripheral blood. The source of this sequence is an older man with acute or convalescent COVID-19. CDR3 sequence reads: CASSIAYRTGRANYGYTF. DNA for the CDR3: TGTGCCAGTAGTATAGCCTACCGGACAGGTAGAGCTAACTATGGCTACACCTTC.